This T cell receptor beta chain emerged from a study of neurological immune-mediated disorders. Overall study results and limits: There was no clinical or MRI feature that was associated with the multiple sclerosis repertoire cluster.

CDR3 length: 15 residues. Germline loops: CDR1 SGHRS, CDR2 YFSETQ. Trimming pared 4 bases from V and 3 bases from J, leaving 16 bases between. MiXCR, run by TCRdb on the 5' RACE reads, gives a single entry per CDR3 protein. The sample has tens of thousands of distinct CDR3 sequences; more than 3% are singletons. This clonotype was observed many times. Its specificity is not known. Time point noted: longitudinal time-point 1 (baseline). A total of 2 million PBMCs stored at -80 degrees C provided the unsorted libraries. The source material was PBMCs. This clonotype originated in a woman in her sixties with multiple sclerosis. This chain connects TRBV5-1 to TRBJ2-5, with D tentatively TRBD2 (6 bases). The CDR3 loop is CASSLNVGRKETQYF. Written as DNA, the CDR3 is TGCGCCAGCAGCCTGAATGTCGGGAGAAAAGAGACCCAGTACTTC.